Following are 30 T cell receptor beta chains from one sample sequenced in a study of shared clonotypes between healthy human individuals. Positive CCR7 selection of CD45RO-negative cells yielded the naive CD8 cells, and terminally differentiated effector memory CD45RA+ cells were excluded. The method was immunoSEQ multiplex PCR; TCRdb's version includes in-frame clones alone and lacks a portion of them. Among around 2,000,000 clones, approximately 94% were seen once, and the ten largest hold roughly 1%. What was sequenced was naive CD8+ T cells sorted from blood. The origin of the receptors is a man aged 18 to 29 in good health.

The rearrangement uses TRBV27 and TRBJ2-1, with TRBD1 matching over 7 bases. Germline V gives CDR1 MNHEY, CDR2 SMNVEV (reference sequence). This CDR3 spans 14 amino acids. The J segment lost 8 bases and the V segment lost 0 bases, leaving 4 bases of the junction unmatched. The CDR3 loop is CASSLSPTGDEQFF. Written as DNA, the CDR3 is TGTGCCAGCAGTTTATCGCCTACAGGGGATGAGCAGTTCTTC.

The chain recombines TRBV5-1 with TRBJ2-1; no clear D. The V end lost 0 bases, the J end lost 0 bases, and 13 bases lay between the germline ends. Looked up from germline, CDR1 is SGHRS and CDR2 is YFSETQ. CDR3 length: 17 amino acids. CDR3 in DNA: TGCGCCAGCAGCTTGGAGGGTTTCTCGAGCTCCTACAATGAGCAGTTCTTC. It codes for CASSLEGFSSSYNEQFF.

The chain uses TRBV19 and TRBJ2-3; TRBD1 matches 7 bases. After removal of 6 bases from V and 2 bases from J, the junction contained 8 bases not matched to a gene. Germline V gene lookup returns CDR1 LNHDA and CDR2 SQIVND (reference sequence). The CDR3 sequence is 15 residues long. In DNA form, the CDR3 reads TGTGCCAGTAGCAGCACAGGGGCCACCACAGATACGCAGTATTTT. Translation gives CASSSTGATTDTQYF.

As regards this clone: At the DNA level, this CDR3 is encoded by other sequences in the same sample as well. The chain carries TRBV5-5 and TRBJ2-7, with D uncertain. The CDR3 runs to 14 residues. Germline V CDR1 and CDR2: SGHKS, YYEKEE (reference sequence). The germline V and J ends were trimmed by 0 bases and 0 bases, with 7 bases remaining between them. CDR3 bases: TGTGCCAGCAGCTTGGTGGGTTCCTCCTACGAGCAGTACTTC. Residues: CASSLVGSSYEQYF.

The chain is built from TRBV6-5 and TRBJ2-1; 9 bases line up with TRBD1. The CDR3 contains 14 residues. Germline CDR1 and CDR2: MNHEY and SVGAGI. Trimming removed 4 bases from V and 5 bases from J; junction bases left unmatched: 3. The CDR3: CASSWDRVDNEQFF. The CDR3 bases are TGTGCCAGCAGTTGGGACAGGGTGGACAATGAGCAGTTCTTC.

This CDR3 is CASSKGFRGGFGNEQYF. The CDR3 DNA reads as TGTGCCAGCAGCAAGGGGTTCCGGGGCGGCTTCGGAAACGAGCAGTACTTC. The chain is built from TRBV5-6 and TRBJ2-7; tentatively, D is TRBD1 or TRBD2 (5 bases each). The CDR3 extends over 17 amino acids. Trimming cost V 4 bases and J 5 bases, with 25 bases left between them. Germline loops: CDR1 SGHDT, CDR2 YYEEEE. The full variable domain, rest sourced from reference TRBV5-6 and TRBJ2-7, is DAGVTQSPTHLIKTRGQQVTLRCSPKSGHDTVSWYQQALGQGPQFIFQYYEEEERQRGNFPDRFSGHQFPNYSSELNVNALLLGDSALYLCASSKGFRGGFGNEQYFGPGTRLTVT.

This chain uses TRBV4-2 with TRBJ2-7; D is unresolved. The length of the CDR3 is 15 residues. Trimming left V 0 bases short and J 3 bases short, with 12 bases between. The germline gives CDR1 LGHNA, CDR2 YNFKEQ. CDR3: CASSQDPGLIYEQYF. CDR3 in DNA: TGTGCCAGCAGCCAAGATCCGGGCCTTATCTACGAGCAGTACTTC.

The V call is TRBV5-8, the J call TRBJ2-3; 7 bases agree with TRBD2. This CDR3 comprises 15 residues. Germline V lookup: CDR1 SGHTS, CDR2 YDEGEE. Trimming at V came to 4 bases and at J to 5 bases, leaving 10 bases not matched to a gene. The CDR3 loop is CASSPGVASGDTQYF. The DNA for the CDR3 is TGTGCCAGCAGCCCTGGAGTGGCTAGCGGAGATACGCAGTATTTT.

The rearrangement joins TRBV7-8 to TRBJ2-7, with 7 positions matching TRBD2. This CDR3 is 17 amino acids long. Per the germline V gene, CDR1 is SGHVS and CDR2 is FQNEAQ. With V trimmed by 0 bases and J by 5 bases, 13 bases remained unmatched. CDR3 residues: CASSLAWEGRDRNEQYF. The CDR3 DNA reads as TGTGCCAGCAGCTTAGCGTGGGAGGGGCGCGATAGGAACGAGCAGTACTTC.

A word on this clone: Other DNA sequences from this sample encode an identical CDR3 as well. V and J are TRBV27 and TRBJ2-1; 15 bases are a match to TRBD2. Germline CDR1 reads MNHEY; CDR2 reads SMNVEV (reference sequence). V gave up 5 bases and J gave up 7 bases; unmatched junction bases: 3. CDR3 length equals 15 residues. CDR3 coding DNA: TGTGCCAGCAGTCTGGGACTAGCGGGGGGAAATGAGCAGTTCTTC. It encodes CASSLGLAGGNEQFF.

This clone was recorded a few times. The J gene is TRBJ1-2, the V gene TRBV30; a possible D gene is TRBD1 (6 bases). The CDR3 extends over 12 amino acids. Trimming pared 5 bases from V and 9 bases from J, leaving 16 bases between. Per the germline V gene, CDR1 is GTSNPN and CDR2 is SVGIG (reference sequence). The CDR3 protein is CAWSQGSGRYTF. The CDR3 DNA is TGTGCCTGGTCACAGGGTAGTGGTCGCTACACCTTC.

This clone was counted once. The junction departs from the called germline gene at one end, perhaps through a read error. V is TRBV7-7 and J is TRBJ2-3; D gene ambiguous. The CDR3 extends over 14 amino acids. Germline CDR1 reads SSHAT; CDR2 reads FNYEAQ (reference sequence). The CDR3 bases are TGTGCTAGCAGCTTAAATGAAGGGACAGATACGCAGTATTTT. This codes for CASSLNEGTDTQYF. Filled out from reference TRBV7-7 and TRBJ2-3, the complete variable domain reads GAGVSQSPRYKVTKRGQDVTLRCDPISSHATLYWYQQALGQGPEFLTYFNYEAQPDKSGLPSDRFSAERPEGSISTLTIQRTEQRDSAMYRCASSLNEGTDTQYFGPGTRLTVL.

The chain couples TRBV2 to TRBJ2-7, with D unclear. CDR1 and CDR2 (germline): SNHLY, FYNNEI. V shed 3 bases and J shed 3 bases, with 6 bases lying between them. This CDR3 has 12 residues. As DNA, the CDR3 is TGTGCCAGCAGTGACAGGTACTACGAGCAGTACTTC. Amino acids: CASSDRYYEQYF.

V usage is TRBV27 and J usage is TRBJ2-1; D might be TRBD2 (6 bases). CDR3 size: 15 residues. In germline, CDR1 is MNHEY, CDR2 SMNVEV (reference sequence). V was pared by 1 base and J by 4 bases, with 11 bases between. CDR3 nucleotide sequence: TGTGCCAGCAGTTTATTGCCTAGCGCATACAATGAGCAGTTCTTC. Its protein is CASSLLPSAYNEQFF.

The V and J genes are TRBV13 and TRBJ2-7; 7 bases align to TRBD1. CDR3 length: 15 residues. The ends lost 4 bases at V and 2 bases at J; junction bases unmatched: 8. Germline V CDR1 and CDR2: PRHDT, FYEKMQ (reference sequence). Here the CDR3 reads CASSSGTDNTYEQYF. DNA of the CDR3: TGTGCCAGCAGCTCCGGGACAGATAATACCTACGAGCAGTACTTC. Looking up the rest from reference TRBV13 and TRBJ2-7 gives the full variable domain: AAGVIQSPRHLIKEKRETATLKCYPIPRHDTVYWYQQGPGQDPQFLISFYEKMQSDKGSIPDRFSAQQFSDYHSELNMSSLELGDSALYFCASSSGTDNTYEQYFGPGTRLTVT.

The gene calls are TRBV4-1 and TRBJ1-6; no firm D call. V was pared by 7 bases and J by 5 bases, with 6 bases between. Germline assignment: CDR1 MGHRA and CDR2 YSYEKL. The CDR3 runs 12 residues. The CDR3 DNA reads as TGCGCCAGCAATGCAGATAATTCACCCCTCCACTTT. Translated: CASNADNSPLHF.

The V and J genes are TRBV27 and TRBJ1-2, with D hard to call. The CDR3 is 15 residues long. Trimming cost V 3 bases and J 4 bases, with 15 bases left between them. Germline CDR1 reads MNHEY; CDR2 reads SMNVEV (reference sequence). The DNA for the CDR3 is TGTGCCAGCAGTTTGAGCCCCGGGGTCATCTATGGCTACACCTTC. Translating gives CASSLSPGVIYGYTF.

The chain carries TRBV5-1 and TRBJ2-2, with 8 bases identical to TRBD1. CDR1 is SGHRS, CDR2 YFSETQ, per germline. With V trimmed by 4 bases and J by 3 bases, 5 bases remained unmatched. There are 15 residues in the CDR3. CDR3 loop: CASSLRGQDTGELFF. The CDR3 DNA reads as TGCGCCAGCAGCCTCAGGGGGCAGGACACCGGGGAGCTGTTTTTT.

V and J are TRBV11-2 and TRBJ2-2; TRBD1 matches at 8 bases. Germline assignment: CDR1 SGHAT and CDR2 FQNNGV. With 5 bases clipped from V and 3 bases from J, the junction kept 8 bases outside the gene matches. This CDR3 has 16 residues. The CDR3 reads CASSVRQGADTGELFF. In nucleotides, the CDR3 is TGTGCCAGCAGCGTAAGGCAGGGGGCGGACACCGGGGAGCTGTTTTTT.

Regarding this clone: The missing conserved phenylalanine or tryptophan at the end of this CDR3 makes a read error likely. No DNA is shown, since the ends of the CDR3 on it are uncertain; the CDR3 is the one TCRdb lists. The genes are TRBV12-2 and TRBJ2-7; the D call of TRBD2 is as the table states it, not checked on the DNA. TRBV12-2 is shown as a pseudogene. The CDR3 contains 10 residues when both ends are counted. The CDR3 protein is CASRPGWTSR.

This chain links TRBV7-3 with TRBJ2-7; D uncertain. The CDR3 extends over 14 amino acids. Germline V gene lookup returns CDR1 SGHTA and CDR2 FQGTGA. Deletions cut 0 bases from V and 3 bases from J, with 9 bases between. CDR3 in amino acids: CASSLTSSSYEQYF. CDR3 nucleotides: TGTGCCAGCAGCTTAACGTCCAGTAGCTACGAGCAGTACTTC.

The chain carries TRBV19 and TRBJ2-7, with D unclear. Germline CDR1 reads LNHDA; CDR2 reads SQIVND (reference sequence). The CDR3 has 14 amino acids. The ends were cut back, 6 bases at V and 5 bases at J, with 17 bases in the middle. The CDR3 bases are TGTGCCAGTAGGCCCTTTGCGAGCAGAAACGAGCAGTACTTC. Amino acids: CASRPFASRNEQYF.

This clone has only one observation. V and J are TRBV28 and TRBJ2-3; TRBD1 matches at 8 bases. CDR1 is MDHEN and CDR2 is SYDVKM in the germline V gene. The J segment lost 1 base and the V segment lost 7 bases, leaving 13 bases of the junction unmatched. The CDR3 consists of 17 residues. The CDR3 is CASTTVEQGAGTDTQYF. In DNA form, the CDR3 reads TGTGCCAGCACCACCGTGGAGCAGGGGGCGGGCACAGATACGCAGTATTTT.

A single count supports this clone. The chain has TRBV27 and TRBJ2-3; 12 nucleotides agree with TRBD2. Germline V gene lookup returns CDR1 MNHEY and CDR2 SMNVEV (reference sequence). The CDR3 sequence is 16 residues long. The junction had 5 bases not matched to a gene; V was cut back by 2 bases and J by 5 bases. The CDR3: CASSLLAGGVIDTQYF. CDR3 sequence (DNA): TGTGCCAGCAGTTTACTAGCGGGAGGGGTTATAGATACGCAGTATTTT.

V is TRBV27 and J is TRBJ1-5; D remains unclear. The germline CDR1 and CDR2 sequences are MNHEY and SMNVEV (reference sequence). Between the trimmed V and J ends, which lost 7 bases and 3 bases, there was a span of 10 bases. CDR3 length: 13 amino acids. In nucleotides, the CDR3 is TGTGCCAGCACCTCGGAGACCAATCAGCCCCAGCATTTT. The encoded protein is CASTSETNQPQHF.

This chain links TRBV2 with TRBJ1-5; possibly TRBD1 for D (6 bases). Germline CDR1 and CDR2: SNHLY and FYNNEI. Trimming took 7 bases from V and 0 from J, leaving 16 bases between them. This CDR3 has 16 residues. The CDR3 DNA is TGTGCCAGCACCGGGACACTGAAGTATAGCAATCAGCCCCAGCATTTT. It is translated as CASTGTLKYSNQPQHF.

The rearrangement joins TRBV5-6 to TRBJ2-3; D unresolved. Trimming cost V 1 base and J 4 bases, with 13 bases left between them. The CDR3 is 15 residues long. Germline CDR1 SGHDT, CDR2 YYEEEE. The CDR3, as DNA: TGTGCCAGCAGCTTGACACCCCTAAGCCCAGATACGCAGTATTTT. Translated: CASSLTPLSPDTQYF.

The chain recombines TRBV4-3 with TRBJ2-2, with no clear D. The CDR3 runs to 15 residues. Germline CDR1 LGHNA, CDR2 YSLEER. Trimming removed 2 bases at V and 4 bases at J, with 11 bases between. The CDR3 DNA reads TGCGCCAGCAGCCAACTTTCGTATAGCACCGGGGAGCTGTTTTTT. It codes for CASSQLSYSTGELFF.

As regards this clone: The identical CDR3 is also encoded by other nucleotide sequences in the sample. The rearrangement joins TRBV19 to TRBJ2-7, with 9 bases aligning to TRBD2. Trimming cost V 6 bases and J 3 bases; bases outside gene matches: 6. In germline, CDR1 is LNHDA, CDR2 SQIVND (reference sequence). The CDR3 is made up of 14 amino acids. In DNA form, the CDR3 reads TGTGCCAGTAGCATCGCGGGGGGGAGCTACGAGCAGTACTTC. It codes for CASSIAGGSYEQYF.

This clone was seen only once. CDR3 loop: CASSFFDYEQYF. CDR3 nucleotide sequence: TGTGCCAGCAGCTTTTTCGACTACGAGCAGTACTTC. V is TRBV28 and J is TRBJ2-7; D unresolved. This CDR3 is built from 12 residues. Germline assignment: CDR1 MDHEN and CDR2 SYDVKM. V lost 6 bases and J 3 bases, leaving 9 bases between the germline ends.